This note documents a single T cell receptor beta chain sequence. Its specificity is unknown. 5'RACE template switching produced TCR cDNA carrying a universal primer site and UMIs. From the 5' RACE reads, TCRdb called clonotypes with MiXCR, one entry per CDR3 protein. The sample carries 150,000 or so distinct CDR3 sequences, less than 8.5% recorded once. This entry comes from a study of T cells after yellow fever vaccination. Points from the study as a whole: Highly abundant clonotypes carried over from the bulk population could end up in FACS-sorted repertoires as contaminants. Secondary responses were weaker yet peaked faster, day 5 versus 15.

CDR1 and CDR2 from the germline V gene are MNHEY and SMNVEV (reference sequence). Trimming stripped 6 bases from V and 7 bases from J, with 15 bases between. This CDR3 region has 14 residues. The source of this sequence is a young man who received the YFV17D yellow fever vaccine. The source material was CD4+ T cells sorted from PBMCs, sampled 10 days after the yellow fever booster vaccination. This chain connects TRBV27 to TRBJ1-4; D may be TRBD1 (5 bases). The CDR3 spells CASSLRARGEKLFF. Written as DNA, the CDR3 is TGTGCCAGCAGCCTCAGGGCCCGGGGTGAAAAACTGTTTTTT.